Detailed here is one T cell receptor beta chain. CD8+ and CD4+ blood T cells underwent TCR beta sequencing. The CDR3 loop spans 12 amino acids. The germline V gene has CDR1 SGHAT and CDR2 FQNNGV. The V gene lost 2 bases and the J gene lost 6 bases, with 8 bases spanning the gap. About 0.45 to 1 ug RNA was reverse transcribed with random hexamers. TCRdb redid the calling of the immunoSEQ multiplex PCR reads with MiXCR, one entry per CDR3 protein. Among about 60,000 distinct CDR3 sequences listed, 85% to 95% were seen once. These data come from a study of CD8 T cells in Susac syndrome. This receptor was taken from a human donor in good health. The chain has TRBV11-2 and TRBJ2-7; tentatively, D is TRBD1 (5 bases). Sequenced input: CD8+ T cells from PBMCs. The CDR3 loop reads CASSLQGLEQYF. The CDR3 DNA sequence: TGTGCCAGCAGCTTACAGGGCCTCGAGCAGTACTTC.